The source of this T cell receptor beta chain is a study of CD8+ T cells in alopecia areata. Treatment denoted: oral pan-JAK inhibitor, 5-10 mg twice daily. T lymphocytes (CD4+ and CD8+) were sorted from PBMCs. Sequencing used cDNA as its template, made by extracting RNA and reverse transcribing it. Profiled with immunoSEQ multiplex PCR; TCRdb holds only in-frame clones, not every one. The sample has about 190,000 clones, 50% to 60% seen once; the top ten hold around 0.7%. The TCR comes from a human donor with alopecia areata. The starting material was CD4+ T cells sorted from blood, obtained at week 4, from a patient treated with tofacitinib.

The CDR3 coding sequence is TGTGCCAGCAGTGATTTGGGTAGCTACACCTTC. The encoded protein is CASSDLGSYTF. The rearrangement joins TRBV25-1 to TRBJ1-2; unclear D gene. CDR1 MGHDK and CDR2 SYGVNS come from the germline V gene. V lost 3 bases and J 9 bases, leaving 8 bases between the germline ends. CDR3 length: 11 residues.